The text below deals with one T cell receptor (beta chain). This clonotype was counted a few times. No cognate antigen has been identified for it. Nothing much larger sits one base from this clone, and base qualities are not available. This sample was taken from a study of regulatory T cells in long-lasting Graves disease (TCRdb year 2021). Some background on the complete study: Antithyroid drugs had been taken for less than 3 months by newly diagnosed Graves' disease patients. Persistent Graves' disease patients were compared with newly diagnosed Graves' disease patients by peripheral blood TCR sequencing and RNA sequencing. The study took place in China and was registered as a clinical trial. TCR sequencing covered roughly 13 persistent and approximately 20 newly diagnosed Graves' disease patients, 33 samples in total. The paper's findings and limits, for the study overall: The study examined only peripheral blood because the primary lesion, thyroid tissue, could not be accessed. The authors noted that the small sample size was a limitation that may lower accuracy. Patients with persistent disease shared more public clonotypes (about 2,900) than newly diagnosed patients did (approximately 990). Compared with newly diagnosed patients, patients with persistent Graves' disease had lower TCR Shannon entropy and fewer highly expanded clones, which suggests clonal expansion. Persistent disease showed preferential use of TRBV28, TRBJ1-2 and TRBJ2-5, whereas newly diagnosed disease favored TRBV20-1 and TRBJ2-1. Sequencing and analysis were restricted to the TCR beta chain.

This specimen's time point label, interpreted: newly diagnosed GD, antithyroid drugs for less than 3 months. For both TCR sequencing and RNA sequencing, RNA was extracted from PBMCs using TRIzol. The diagnosis of Graves' disease followed American Thyroid Association guidelines. The patients came from an endocrinology department in Xi'an, China. Each patient gave about 8.1 milliliters of peripheral blood, collected in an EDTA anticoagulant tube. Ficoll Paque Plus density gradient separation was used to isolate PBMCs, and no additional T cell sorting was done. An Agilent 2100 Bioanalyzer and agarose gel were used to check RNA quality, and a NanoDrop 2000 was used to measure RNA concentration. Libraries were constructed by multiplex PCR. Sequencer: Illumina HiSeq 4000. To build TCR beta libraries, CDR3 regions were amplified by Arm-PCR using iRepertoire HTBI primers. Before sequencing, the PCR products went through gel purification. As for the authors' bioinformatics: Gene usage analysis of CDR3 amino acid clonotypes relied on the roughly 60 TRBV and 14 TRBJ segments identified across samples. COPE and FqMerger were used to merge the filtered high-quality paired reads into contigs. BLAST was used to align contigs to IMGT TRBV, TRBD and TRBJ reference genes, with CDR3 defined following IMGT. Any clonotype with a frequency above 0.1% was classified as a highly expanded clone. Repertoire diversity was measured by Shannon entropy, and V-J evenness by the Gini coefficient. Clonotypes shared by more than one individual were considered public. TCRdb cleaned the public reads at Q25 with fastp, built clones with MiXCR and kept in-frame beta chains. Each entry is one CDR3 protein sequence, shown with its most common DNA and genes. The V and J calls, along with clone size, are taken from TCRdb and not from the paper's own processing. This sample lists roughly 420,000 distinct CDR3 sequences; less than 20% were detected once. Around a quarter of the sample lies in the top ten.

CDR1 and CDR2, looked up from the germline V gene, are MRHNA and SNTAGT. V is cut back by 2 bases and J by 2 bases, with 5 bases in the junction unmatched. From the cysteine through the phenylalanine, the CDR3 covers 16 amino acids. Of the read, only the CDR3 DNA is kept; its 48 bases are in frame from base 1. The same data also contributed to another study, on T cells in Graves' hyperthyroidism and ophthalmopathy. From the second report: Stable Graves' hyperthyroidism was defined as the absence of progression to ophthalmopathy over 18 months of follow-up. Hyperthyroidism patients were newly diagnosed, had a disease duration of under 2 months, and were aged 18 to 65 years. The study excluded patients with uncontrolled infections, other autoimmune diseases, pregnancy or lactation. Clinical symptoms, serum thyroxine and TRAb, thyroid ultrasound, and orbital computed tomography formed the basis for the diagnoses. The first round of RT-PCR for the TCR CDR3 was performed with the HTBI primer set and the Qiagen OneStep RT-PCR kit. Most expanded thyroid clonotypes (frequency above 0.001) were also found in blood, which suggests that blood repertoires may mirror thyroid immune responses. Ophthalmopathy was separated from stable hyperthyroidism by a 13 V-J signature model, with 85% to 90% sensitivity and roughly 84% specificity obtained in cross-validation and 80%/75% obtained in testing. During validation, the model predicted progression to ophthalmopathy a median of roughly six months ahead of onset, with roughly 65% sensitivity and less than 85% specificity. To identify distinguishing TCR V-J signatures, a discovery cohort of roughly 100 patients was used, comprising 40 to 45 with Graves' ophthalmopathy and some 60 with stable Graves' hyperthyroidism. An independent validation cohort of some 18 hyperthyroidism patients and over 15 patients who later progressed to ophthalmopathy tested prospective prediction of ophthalmopathy. The 100 or so discovery patients were divided at random into training and test sets in a 7:3 ratio. In addition, the study compared T-cell repertoires in thyroid tissue and in blood from about 6 Graves' hyperthyroidism patients. After blood sampling, hyperthyroidism patients were treated with methimazole at a starting dose of 30 mg daily, and ophthalmopathy patients were treated with high-dose intravenous methylprednisolone. A second multiplex PCR round built the libraries, followed by size selection and purification. Paired-end sequencing of the libraries was performed with 100 bp reads on an Illumina HiSeq2000. SOAPnuke was used to process the raw data, throwing out any read that contained adapters or uncalled bases, had a mean Phred below 15, or lacked an exact constant-primer or identifier match. COPE v1.2.5 was used to merge the high-quality paired reads, and each unique nucleotide sequence was defined as a clonotype. MiTCR v1.1 was used to align the clonotypes against IMGT TRBV, TRBD and TRBJ reference segments. The analysis was restricted to V-J combinations with a frequency above 0.0001, which together covered 99.2% of the repertoires. The TCS score was defined as the ratio of F50 (clonal expansion) to E x V (chaos), calculated using BLOSUM62-based TCRdist between CDR3 peptides within each V-J. Welch's t-statistics and random forest reduced 500 to 650 V-J features to 10 to 15, which were used in a naive Bayes classifier (R e1071). No statistical method was used to fix the sample size in advance, and group allocation was not hidden from the investigators. TCR Vbeta CDR3 sequencing of around 130 peripheral blood samples (around 45 ophthalmopathy, 75 to 85 hyperthyroidism and roughly 17 progressor patients) is reported in the paper.

The chain is made from TRBV6-4 and TRBJ2-1; 8 bases in between match TRBD2. The sequence came from a young woman with Graves disease. Donor details come from another sample of the same person, matched by shared clones. The starting material was peripheral blood mononuclear cells (PBMCs), obtained at new diagnosis, from a patient treated with antithyroid drugs. The CDR3 region has the sequence CASSDSWTSTYNEQFF. The DNA is as follows: TGTGCCAGCAGTGACAGCTGGACTAGCACCTACAATGAGCAGTTCTTC.